The T cell receptor (beta chain) under discussion was sequenced for a study of beta chain features in type 1 diabetes. The sample holds a few counts of this clone. Its cognate antigen is unknown. The CDR3 runs 11 residues. V was clipped by 8 bases and J by 6 bases; unmatched bases: 6. Germline V gene data show CDR1 as GTSNPN and CDR2 as SVGIG (reference sequence). The entirety of the isolated RNA underwent reverse transcription, so expressed TCRB transcripts were sequenced. TCRdb's copy holds only in-frame clones and misses some; the assay was immunoSEQ multiplex PCR. Seen here are about 150,000 clones, about 8.1% observed once, and the top ten hold 0.5% to 0.65%. Regarding the study as a whole: The study left unresolved whether HLA type influences TCRB rearrangement.

This chain uses TRBV30 with TRBJ2-7; TRBD1 agrees at 8 bases. Sample: central memory CD4+ T cells from blood. This TCR was recovered from a man between 18 and 29 years old in good health. The CDR3 DNA sequence: TGTGCCCGTTCCACAGGGGGCGAGCAGTACTTC. It codes for CARSTGGEQYF.